This passage covers 16 T cell receptor beta chains from one sample sequenced in a study of OX40 agonist ivuxolimab in advanced cancers. Method: immunoSEQ multiplex PCR; TCRdb's copy keeps in-frame clones and lacks some. The table includes approximately 80,000 clones, around nine tenths detected once. Specimen: CD4+ or CD8+ T cells sorted from blood, collected in a trial of the OX40 agonist ivuxolimab. The source is an adult with an advanced solid tumor such as melanoma, head and neck, liver or kidney cancer.

This sequence joins TRBV15 and TRBJ1-1; a possible D gene is TRBD1 (6 bases). V was trimmed by 1 base and J by 6 bases, leaving 15 bases between them. This CDR3 has 15 residues. The V gene's germline CDR1 is LNHNV and CDR2 YYDKDF (reference sequence). CDR3 amino acids: CATSRVGRGLAEAFF. The CDR3 DNA follows: TGTGCCACCAGCAGAGTGGGTCGGGGGCTGGCTGAAGCTTTCTTT.

This clone was counted once. This chain links TRBV5-1 with TRBJ2-1; D unresolved. This CDR3 comprises 14 residues. Germline V gene lookup returns CDR1 SGHRS and CDR2 YFSETQ. Trimming shortened V by 4 bases and J by 5 bases, and 13 bases separated the two germline ends. The CDR3 is CASSGQTSNNEQFF. The CDR3, as DNA: TGCGCCAGCAGCGGGCAGACAAGCAACAATGAGCAGTTCTTC.

The V gene is TRBV19, the J gene TRBJ1-5; TRBD1 aligns across 7 bases. Trimming cost V 4 bases and J 5 bases; bases outside gene matches: 2. Germline V lookup: CDR1 LNHDA, CDR2 SQIVND (reference sequence). The CDR3 extends over 13 amino acids. CDR3 residues: CASSSRGDQPQHF. In DNA form, the CDR3 reads TGTGCCAGTAGTAGCAGGGGGGATCAGCCCCAGCATTTT.

This clone was seen a single time. The chain combines TRBV28 with TRBJ2-1; 11 bases are a match to TRBD1. The CDR3 totals 16 residues. CDR1 is MDHEN and CDR2 is SYDVKM in the germline V gene. Trimming removed 6 bases from V and 8 bases from J; junction bases left unmatched: 12. The CDR3 sequence is CASRDRDGQGAYEQFF. The DNA of the CDR3 is TGTGCCAGCAGGGACAGGGATGGACAGGGGGCCTATGAGCAGTTCTTC.

V gene TRBV28 combines with J gene TRBJ1-4; D may be TRBD1 (5 bases). From germline, CDR1 is MDHEN and CDR2 SYDVKM. This CDR3 has 14 residues. The V end lost 3 bases, the J end lost 4 bases, and 9 bases lay between the germline ends. CDR3 nucleotides: TGTGCCAGCAGTTTCGGGGGGTTTAATGAAAAACTGTTTTTT. Translating it yields CASSFGGFNEKLFF.

The rearrangement uses TRBV2 and TRBJ2-3; 7 nucleotides match TRBD1. J was trimmed by 1 base and V by 1 base; bases with no gene match: 2. The CDR3 length is 15 residues. CDR1 and CDR2 from the germline V gene are SNHLY and FYNNEI. Here the CDR3 reads CASSEGGGRTDTQYF. The CDR3 bases are TGTGCCAGCAGTGAAGGAGGGGGCCGCACAGATACGCAGTATTTT. The full variable domain, completed using reference TRBV2 and TRBJ2-3, is EPEVTQTPSHQVTQMGQEVILRCVPISNHLYFYWYRQILGQKVEFLVSFYNNEISEKSEIFDDQFSVERPDGSNFTLKIRSTKLEDSAMYFCASSEGGGRTDTQYFGPGTRLTVL.

The rearrangement links TRBV5-1 to TRBJ2-1, with 11 bases fitting TRBD2. This CDR3 is built from 14 residues. In germline, CDR1 is SGHRS, CDR2 YFSETQ. With V trimmed by 3 bases and J by 10 bases, 6 bases remained unmatched. Here the CDR3 DNA reads TGCGCCAGCAGCTCGCGACTAGCGGGACTCGAGCAGTTCTTC. The encoded protein is CASSSRLAGLEQFF. Full variable domain (rest looked up from reference TRBV5-1 and TRBJ2-1): KAGVTQTPRYLIKTRGQQVTLSCSPISGHRSVSWYQQTPGQGLQFLFEYFSETQRNKGNFPGRFSGRQFSNSRSEMNVSTLELGDSALYLCASSSRLAGLEQFFGPGTRLTVL.

The chain employs TRBV5-1 and TRBJ1-5, with no clear D. CDR1 and CDR2 (germline): SGHRS, YFSETQ. The CDR3 sequence is 18 residues long. Trimming stripped 8 bases from V and 3 bases from J, with 27 bases between. The CDR3 bases are TGCGCCAGGACTCGGGGAGGTTGGGGTTTAAGGGCCAATCAGCCCCAGCATTTT. It codes for CARTRGGWGLRANQPQHF.

The J gene is TRBJ2-1, the V gene TRBV7-2; 9 bases line up with TRBD2. With V trimmed by 6 bases and J by 3 bases, 9 bases remained unmatched. The CDR3 consists of 16 residues. Per germline, CDR1 SGHTA and CDR2 FQGNSA. CDR3 in amino acids: CASRHERRGGYNEQFF. CDR3 coding DNA: TGTGCCAGCAGACACGAGAGGCGGGGGGGCTACAATGAGCAGTTCTTC. The variable domain in full, completed from reference TRBV7-2 and TRBJ2-1, reads GAGVSQSPSNKVTEKGKDVELRCDPISGHTALYWYRQSLGQGLEFLIYFQGNSAPDKSGLPSDRFSAERTGGSVSTLTIQRTQQEDSAVYLCASRHERRGGYNEQFFGPGTRLTVL.

This sequence joins TRBV6-1 and TRBJ1-1; no clear D gene. V lost 7 bases and J lost 1, with 16 bases in between. This CDR3 has 15 amino acids. The germline CDR1 and CDR2 sequences are MNHNS and SASEGT. The CDR3 sequence is CASIPQAAGNTEAFF. The DNA for the CDR3 is TGTGCCAGCATACCTCAAGCAGCAGGGAACACTGAAGCTTTCTTT.

The rearrangement uses TRBV19 and TRBJ2-1, with 8 bases identical to TRBD2. Germline CDR1 and CDR2: LNHDA and SQIVND (reference sequence). The CDR3 runs 15 residues. Trimming took 4 bases from V and 8 from J; bases not matched to a gene: 10. CDR3 in DNA: TGTGCCAGTAGTAAGCGGGAGCGTGGGACGGATGAGCAGTTCTTC. Translated, it gives CASSKRERGTDEQFF.

This rearrangement joins TRBV18 to TRBJ2-3, with TRBD1 matching over 7 bases. CDR1 and CDR2 (germline): KGHSH, LQKENI. V trimming: 4 bases; J trimming: 3 bases; junction bases outside the gene matches: 7. CDR3 length: 15 residues. The CDR3: CASSLMTGQTDTQYF. In DNA, the CDR3 is TGTGCCAGCTCACTAATGACAGGGCAAACAGATACGCAGTATTTT. Variable domain in full (rest from reference TRBV18 and TRBJ2-3): NAGVMQNPRHLVRRRGQEARLRCSPMKGHSHVYWYRQLPEEGLKFMVYLQKENIIDESGMPKERFSAEFPKEGPSILRIQQVVRGDSAAYFCASSLMTGQTDTQYFGPGTRLTVL.

This clone showed up just once. The rearrangement joins TRBV5-1 to TRBJ2-3; 10 nucleotides match TRBD1. This CDR3 comprises 16 residues. CDR1 is SGHRS, CDR2 YFSETQ, per germline. V trimming: 4 bases; J trimming: 1 base; junction bases outside the gene matches: 6. CDR3 sequence: CASSRQGARGTDTQYF. The CDR3 DNA sequence: TGCGCCAGCAGCAGACAGGGGGCGCGGGGCACAGATACGCAGTATTTT.

Turning to this clone: Different DNA sequences within this sample yield the same CDR3. The chain is built from TRBV5-1 and TRBJ2-5; D remains unclear. V lost 0 bases and J lost 7, with 10 bases in between. The CDR3 length is 13 residues. Germline loops: CDR1 SGHRS, CDR2 YFSETQ. The CDR3 is CASSLGTSATQYF. CDR3 DNA sequence: TGCGCCAGCAGCTTGGGTACGTCGGCGACCCAGTACTTC.

This chain uses TRBV7-9 with TRBJ2-5; 16 positions agree with TRBD2. The trim removed 3 bases at V and 5 bases at J, leaving 6 bases unmatched. Per the germline V gene, CDR1 is SEHNR and CDR2 is FQNEAQ (reference sequence). The CDR3 length is 17 residues. Here the CDR3 DNA reads TGTGCCAGCAGCTTCGGGACTAGCGGGAGGGATCGGGAGACCCAGTACTTC. This gives the protein CASSFGTSGRDRETQYF.

The chain couples TRBV23-1 to TRBJ2-1; the D is unclear. TRBV23-1 belongs to the ORF category, with a function that is uncertain. The CDR3 runs 16 residues. Between the trimmed V and J ends, which lost 4 bases and 2 bases, there was a span of 15 bases. The CDR3 sequence is CASSPVSDETYNEQFF. In nucleotides, the CDR3 is TGCGCCAGCAGTCCCGTCTCCGACGAGACCTACAATGAGCAGTTCTTC.